This TCR beta chain emerged from a study of OX40 agonist ivuxolimab in advanced cancers. At the level of the study: Two cutaneous melanoma patients and one hepatocellular carcinoma patient, three in all, had partial responses.

This clone has a single count. Its antigen is unknown. Study findings and constraints: Both blood CD4+ and CD8+ T cells showed clonal growth by week 6 at 0.1 to 3.0 mg/kg. Some nonresponders also had low normalized T-cell clonal expansion.

With V trimmed by 3 bases and J by 4 bases, 8 bases remained unmatched. This CDR3 is 17 amino acids long. CDR1 is WNHNN and CDR2 is SYGVQD in the germline V gene (reference sequence). Clones were read by immunoSEQ multiplex PCR, and TCRdb kept only the in-frame ones, dropping some. The profile shows 150,000 to 180,000 clones, approximately 94% of them singletons. The sequences come from CD4+ or CD8+ T cells sorted from blood, collected in a trial of the OX40 agonist ivuxolimab. The sequence was collected from an adult with an advanced solid tumor such as melanoma, head and neck, liver or kidney cancer. The chain combines TRBV10-1 with TRBJ2-1; 11 bases align to TRBD2. The CDR3 DNA sequence: TGCGCCAGCAGTGACACTACTAGCGGGGGAGTATACAATGAGCAGTTCTTC. This translates into CASSDTTSGGVYNEQFF.